The sample holds one count of the clone carrying this T cell receptor (beta chain). CDR1 and CDR2 (germline): MNHEY, SVGAGI. The CDR3 covers 15 residues. The V gene lost 2 bases and the J gene lost 3 bases, with 14 bases spanning the gap. This sample was included in a study of T cell repertoires in cytomegalovirus infection. TCRdb passed the reads through MiXCR, listing each CDR3 protein once. The data contain some 440,000 distinct CDR3 sequences, roughly 30% of them singletons. This rearrangement joins TRBV6-5 to TRBJ2-7; the D call may be TRBD1 or TRBD2 (7 bases each). The clonotype originates from a human donor in good health (CMV status not recorded). Some clones in this sample may be carry-over from other donors' samples. The sequenced sample was PBMCs. The CDR3 here is CASSYLGGTDYEQYF. CDR3 nucleotides: TGTGCCAGCAGTTACCTGGGGGGGACAGACTACGAGCAGTACTTC.